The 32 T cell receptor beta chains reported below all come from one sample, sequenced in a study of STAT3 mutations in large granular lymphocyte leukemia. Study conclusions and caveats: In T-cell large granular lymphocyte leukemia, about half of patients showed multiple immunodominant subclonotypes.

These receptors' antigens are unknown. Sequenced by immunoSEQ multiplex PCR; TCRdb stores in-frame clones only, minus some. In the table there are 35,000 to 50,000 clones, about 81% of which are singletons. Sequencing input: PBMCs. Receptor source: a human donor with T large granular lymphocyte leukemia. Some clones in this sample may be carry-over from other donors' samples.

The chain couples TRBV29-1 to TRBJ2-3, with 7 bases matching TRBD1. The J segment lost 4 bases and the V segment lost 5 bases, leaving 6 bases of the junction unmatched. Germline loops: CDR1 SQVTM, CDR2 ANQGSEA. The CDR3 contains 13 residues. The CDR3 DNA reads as TGCAGCGTTCCCCCACAGGGGCCAGATACGCAGTATTTT. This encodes CSVPPQGPDTQYF.

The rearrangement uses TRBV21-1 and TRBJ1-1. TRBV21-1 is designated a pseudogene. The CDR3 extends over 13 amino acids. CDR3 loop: CASSKDEGTEAFF. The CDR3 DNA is TGTGCCAGCAGCAAAGACGAGGGGACTGAAGCTTTCTTT.

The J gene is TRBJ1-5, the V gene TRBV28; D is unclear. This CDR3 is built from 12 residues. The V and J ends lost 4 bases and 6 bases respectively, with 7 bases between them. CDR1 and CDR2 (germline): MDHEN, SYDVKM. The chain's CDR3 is CASSSSVQPQHF. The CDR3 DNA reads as TGTGCCAGCAGTTCCTCGGTTCAGCCCCAGCATTTT.

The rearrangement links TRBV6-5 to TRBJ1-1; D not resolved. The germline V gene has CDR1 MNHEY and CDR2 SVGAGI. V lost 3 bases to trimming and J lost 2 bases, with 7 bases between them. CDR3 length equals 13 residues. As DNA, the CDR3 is TGTGCCAGCAGTTATCCAGGTAACACTGAAGCTTTCTTT. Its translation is CASSYPGNTEAFF.

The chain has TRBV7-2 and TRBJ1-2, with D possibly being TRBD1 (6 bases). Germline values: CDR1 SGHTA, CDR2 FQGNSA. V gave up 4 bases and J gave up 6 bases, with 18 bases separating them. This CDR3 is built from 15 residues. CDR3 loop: CASSSNRVTGDGYTF. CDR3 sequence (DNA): TGTGCCAGCAGCTCGAACAGGGTTACGGGGGATGGCTACACCTTC.

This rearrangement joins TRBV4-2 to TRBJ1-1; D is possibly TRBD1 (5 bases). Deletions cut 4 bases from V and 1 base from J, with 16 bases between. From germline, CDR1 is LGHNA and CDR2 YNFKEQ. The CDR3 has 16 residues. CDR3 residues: CASSPYGAPRNTEAFF. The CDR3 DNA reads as TGTGCCAGCAGCCCATACGGGGCACCTAGGAACACTGAAGCTTTCTTT.

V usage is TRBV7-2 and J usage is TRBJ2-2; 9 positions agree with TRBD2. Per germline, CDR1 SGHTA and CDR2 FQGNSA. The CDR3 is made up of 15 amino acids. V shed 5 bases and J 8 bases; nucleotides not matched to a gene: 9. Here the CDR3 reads CASSQKAGGVGELFF. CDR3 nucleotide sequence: TGTGCCAGCAGCCAAAAAGCGGGGGGTGTTGGGGAGCTGTTTTTT. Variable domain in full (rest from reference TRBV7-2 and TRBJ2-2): GAGVSQSPSNKVTEKGKDVELRCDPISGHTALYWYRQSLGQGLEFLIYFQGNSAPDKSGLPSDRFSAERTGGSVSTLTIQRTQQEDSAVYLCASSQKAGGVGELFFGEGSRLTVL.

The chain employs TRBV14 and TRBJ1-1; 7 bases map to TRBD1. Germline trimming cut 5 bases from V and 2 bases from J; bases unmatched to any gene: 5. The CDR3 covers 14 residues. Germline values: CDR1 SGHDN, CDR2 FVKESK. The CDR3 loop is CASSYTGDNTEAFF. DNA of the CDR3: TGTGCCAGCAGCTACACAGGGGATAACACTGAAGCTTTCTTT.

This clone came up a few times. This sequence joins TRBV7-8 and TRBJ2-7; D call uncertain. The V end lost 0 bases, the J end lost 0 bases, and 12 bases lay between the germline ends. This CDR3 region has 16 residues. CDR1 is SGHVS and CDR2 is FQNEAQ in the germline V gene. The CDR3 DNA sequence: TGTGCCAGCAGCTTAGCCCGCGGCCCCGTCTCCTACGAGCAGTACGTC. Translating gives CASSLARGPVSYEQYV.

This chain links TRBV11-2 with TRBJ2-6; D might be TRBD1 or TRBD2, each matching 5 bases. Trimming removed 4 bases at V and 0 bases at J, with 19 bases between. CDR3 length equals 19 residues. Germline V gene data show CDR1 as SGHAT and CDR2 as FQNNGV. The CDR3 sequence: CASSSPTRGTPSGANVLTF. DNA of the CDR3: TGTGCCAGCAGCTCACCCACTAGGGGAACTCCCTCTGGGGCCAACGTCCTGACTTTC. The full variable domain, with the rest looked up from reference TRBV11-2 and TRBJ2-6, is EAGVAQSPRYKIIEKRQSVAFWCNPISGHATLYWYQQILGQGPKLLIQFQNNGVVDDSQLPKDRFSAERLKGVDSTLKIQPAKLEDSAVYLCASSSPTRGTPSGANVLTFGAGSRLTVL.

CDR3 DNA sequence: TGTGCCAGCAGCTTAGTGACAGGGGGCCTCTCTGGAAACACCATATATTTT. It codes for CASSLVTGGLSGNTIYF. The genes are TRBV7-9 and TRBJ1-3; 10 nucleotides align to TRBD1. The V and J ends lost 1 base and 0 bases, in that order; junction bases with no gene match: 3. The germline V gene has CDR1 SEHNR and CDR2 FQNEAQ (reference sequence). This CDR3 contains 17 residues.

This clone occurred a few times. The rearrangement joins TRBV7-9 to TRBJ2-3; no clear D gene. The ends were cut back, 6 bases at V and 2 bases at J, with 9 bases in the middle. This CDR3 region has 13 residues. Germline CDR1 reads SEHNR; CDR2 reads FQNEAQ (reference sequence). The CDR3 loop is CASSGLLTDTQYF. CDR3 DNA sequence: TGTGCCAGCAGTGGCCTACTCACAGATACGCAGTATTTT.

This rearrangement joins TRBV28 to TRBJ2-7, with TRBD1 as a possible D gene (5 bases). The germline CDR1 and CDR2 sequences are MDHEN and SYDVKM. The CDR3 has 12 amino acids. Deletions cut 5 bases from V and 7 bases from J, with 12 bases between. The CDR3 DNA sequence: TGTGCCAGCAGTGGACAATTCGGGGAGCAGTACGTC. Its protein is CASSGQFGEQYV.

The CDR3 protein is CASSRTDQETQYF. The CDR3 nucleotides read TGTGCCAGCTCACGGACAGACCAAGAGACCCAGTACTTC. The chain links TRBV18 to TRBJ2-5, with D perhaps TRBD1 (6 bases). The CDR3 loop spans 13 amino acids. V dropped 4 bases and J dropped 0 bases, with 6 bases sitting between them. The germline gives CDR1 KGHSH, CDR2 LQKENI.

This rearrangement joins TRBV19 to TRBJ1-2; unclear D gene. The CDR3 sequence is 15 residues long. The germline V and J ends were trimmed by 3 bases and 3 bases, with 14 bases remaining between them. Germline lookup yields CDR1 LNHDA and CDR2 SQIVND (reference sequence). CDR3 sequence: CASSIGSTSYYGYTF. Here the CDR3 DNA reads TGTGCCAGTAGTATTGGTAGCACGAGCTACTATGGCTACACCTTC.

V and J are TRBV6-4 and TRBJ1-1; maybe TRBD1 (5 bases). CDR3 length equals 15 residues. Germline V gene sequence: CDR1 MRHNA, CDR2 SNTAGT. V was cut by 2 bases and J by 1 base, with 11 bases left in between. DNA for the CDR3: TGTGCCAGCAGTGACACAGGCTACCCGAACACTGAAGCTTTCTTT. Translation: CASSDTGYPNTEAFF.

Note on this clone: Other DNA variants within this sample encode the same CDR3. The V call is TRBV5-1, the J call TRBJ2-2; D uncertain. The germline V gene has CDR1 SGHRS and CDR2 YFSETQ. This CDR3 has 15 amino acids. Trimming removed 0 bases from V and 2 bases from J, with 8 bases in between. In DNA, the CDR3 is TGCGCCAGCAGCTTGGTTCAGAGTAACACCGGGGAGCTGTTTTTT. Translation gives CASSLVQSNTGELFF.

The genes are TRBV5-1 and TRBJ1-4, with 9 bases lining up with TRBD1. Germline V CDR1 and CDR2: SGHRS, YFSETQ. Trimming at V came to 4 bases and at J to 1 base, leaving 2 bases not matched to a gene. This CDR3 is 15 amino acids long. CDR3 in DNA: TGCGCCAGCAGCGTGACAGGGGGAACTAATGAAAAACTGTTTTTT. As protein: CASSVTGGTNEKLFF. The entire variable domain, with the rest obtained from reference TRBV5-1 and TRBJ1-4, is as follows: KAGVTQTPRYLIKTRGQQVTLSCSPISGHRSVSWYQQTPGQGLQFLFEYFSETQRNKGNFPGRFSGRQFSNSRSEMNVSTLELGDSALYLCASSVTGGTNEKLFFGSGTQLSVL.

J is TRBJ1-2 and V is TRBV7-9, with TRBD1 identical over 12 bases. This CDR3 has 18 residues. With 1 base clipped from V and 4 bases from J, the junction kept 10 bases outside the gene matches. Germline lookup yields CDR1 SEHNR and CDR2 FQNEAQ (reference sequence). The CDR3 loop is CASSLGGDRGRQGYGYTF. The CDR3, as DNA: TGTGCCAGCAGCTTAGGTGGGGACAGGGGGCGCCAAGGCTATGGCTACACCTTC. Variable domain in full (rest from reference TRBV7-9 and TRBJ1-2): DTGVSQNPRHKITKRGQNVTFRCDPISEHNRLYWYRQTLGQGPEFLTYFQNEAQLEKSRLLSDRFSAERPKGSFSTLEIQRTEQGDSAMYLCASSLGGDRGRQGYGYTFGSGTRLTVV.

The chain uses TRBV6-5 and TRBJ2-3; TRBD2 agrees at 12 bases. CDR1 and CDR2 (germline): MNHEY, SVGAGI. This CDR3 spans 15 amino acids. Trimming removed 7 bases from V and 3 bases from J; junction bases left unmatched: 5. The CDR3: CASNELAGGTDTQYF. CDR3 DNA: TGTGCCAGCAACGAACTAGCGGGGGGTACAGATACGCAGTATTTT.

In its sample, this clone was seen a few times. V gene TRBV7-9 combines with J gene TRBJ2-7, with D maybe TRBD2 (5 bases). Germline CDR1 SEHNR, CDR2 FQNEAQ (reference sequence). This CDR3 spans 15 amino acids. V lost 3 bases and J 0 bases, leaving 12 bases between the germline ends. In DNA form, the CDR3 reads TGTGCCAGCAGCTTGAGTAGCGCTTTCTCCTACGAGCAGTACTTC. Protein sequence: CASSLSSAFSYEQYF.

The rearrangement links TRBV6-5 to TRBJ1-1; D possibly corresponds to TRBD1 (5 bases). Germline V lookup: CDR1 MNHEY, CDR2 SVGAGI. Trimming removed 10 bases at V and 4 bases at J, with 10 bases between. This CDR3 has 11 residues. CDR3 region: CATQDSTEAFF. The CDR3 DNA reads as TGTGCCACCCAAGACAGCACTGAAGCTTTCTTT.

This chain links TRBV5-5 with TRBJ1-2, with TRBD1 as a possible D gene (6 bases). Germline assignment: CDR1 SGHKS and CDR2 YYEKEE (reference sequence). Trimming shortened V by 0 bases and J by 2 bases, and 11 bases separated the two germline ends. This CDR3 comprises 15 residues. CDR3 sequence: CASSLAGGPNYGYTF. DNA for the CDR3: TGTGCCAGCAGCTTGGCTGGGGGGCCCAACTATGGCTACACCTTC.

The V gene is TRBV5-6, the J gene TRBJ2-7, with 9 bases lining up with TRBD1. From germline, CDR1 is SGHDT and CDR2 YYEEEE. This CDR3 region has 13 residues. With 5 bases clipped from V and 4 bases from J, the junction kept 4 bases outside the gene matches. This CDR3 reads CASSTDRGYEQYF. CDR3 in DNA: TGTGCCAGCAGTACCGACAGGGGGTACGAGCAGTACTTC.

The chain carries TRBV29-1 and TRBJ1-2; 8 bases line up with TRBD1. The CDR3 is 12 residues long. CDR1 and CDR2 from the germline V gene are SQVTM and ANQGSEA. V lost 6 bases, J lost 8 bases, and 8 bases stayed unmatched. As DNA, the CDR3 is TGCAGCGTGGGGGCGGACAGGGTGGGCTACACCTTC. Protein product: CSVGADRVGYTF. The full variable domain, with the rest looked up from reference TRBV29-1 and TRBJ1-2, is SAVISQKPSRDICQRGTSLTIQCQVDSQVTMMFWYRQQPGQSLTLIATANQGSEATYESGFVIDKFPISRPNLTFSTLTVSNMSPEDSSIYLCSVGADRVGYTFGSGTRLTVV.

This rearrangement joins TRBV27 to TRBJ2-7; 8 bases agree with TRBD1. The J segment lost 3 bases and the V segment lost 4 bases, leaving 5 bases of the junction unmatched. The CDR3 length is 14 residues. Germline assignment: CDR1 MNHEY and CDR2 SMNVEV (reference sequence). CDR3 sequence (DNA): TGTGCCAGCAGTTGGCAGGGGGCTCTCTACGAGCAGTACTTC. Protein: CASSWQGALYEQYF.

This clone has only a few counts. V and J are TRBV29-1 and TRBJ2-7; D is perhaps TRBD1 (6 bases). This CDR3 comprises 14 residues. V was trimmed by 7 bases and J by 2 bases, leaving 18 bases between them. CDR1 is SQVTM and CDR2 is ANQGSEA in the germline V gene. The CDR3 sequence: CSALATGGAYEQYF. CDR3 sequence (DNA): TGCAGCGCCCTGGCGACAGGTGGGGCCTACGAGCAGTACTTC.

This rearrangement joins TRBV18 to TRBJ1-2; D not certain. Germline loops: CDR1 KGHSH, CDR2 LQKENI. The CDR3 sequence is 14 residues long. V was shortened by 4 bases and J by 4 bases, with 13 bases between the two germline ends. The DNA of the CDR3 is TGTGCCAGCTCACGTCTCGACGGCCTCTATGGCTACACCTTC. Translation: CASSRLDGLYGYTF. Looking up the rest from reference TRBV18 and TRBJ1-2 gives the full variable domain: NAGVMQNPRHLVRRRGQEARLRCSPMKGHSHVYWYRQLPEEGLKFMVYLQKENIIDESGMPKERFSAEFPKEGPSILRIQQVVRGDSAAYFCASSRLDGLYGYTFGSGTRLTVV.

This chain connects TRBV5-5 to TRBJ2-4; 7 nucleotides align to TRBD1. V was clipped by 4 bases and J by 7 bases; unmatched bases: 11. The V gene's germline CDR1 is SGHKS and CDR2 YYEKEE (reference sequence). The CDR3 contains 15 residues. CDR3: CASSLTTGNENIQYF. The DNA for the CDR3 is TGTGCCAGCAGCCTGACGACAGGGAACGAGAACATTCAGTACTTC.

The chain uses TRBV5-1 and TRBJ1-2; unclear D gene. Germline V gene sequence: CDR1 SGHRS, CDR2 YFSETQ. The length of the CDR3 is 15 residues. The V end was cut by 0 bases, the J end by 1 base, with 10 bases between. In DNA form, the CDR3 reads TGCGCCAGCAGCTTGGGCGGGCCAGATAACTATGGCTACACCTTC. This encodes CASSLGGPDNYGYTF.

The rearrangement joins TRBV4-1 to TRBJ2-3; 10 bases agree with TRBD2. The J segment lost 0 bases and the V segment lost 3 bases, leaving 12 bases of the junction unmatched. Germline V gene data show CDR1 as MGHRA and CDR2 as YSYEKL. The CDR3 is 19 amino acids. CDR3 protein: CASSQTLAGAGSSTDTQYF. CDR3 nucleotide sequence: TGCGCCAGCAGCCAGACTCTAGCGGGGGCGGGGAGCAGCACAGATACGCAGTATTTT.

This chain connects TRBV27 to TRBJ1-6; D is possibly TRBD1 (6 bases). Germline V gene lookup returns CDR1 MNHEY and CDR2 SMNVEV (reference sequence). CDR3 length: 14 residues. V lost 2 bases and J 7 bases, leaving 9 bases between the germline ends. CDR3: CASSLQGTNSPLHF. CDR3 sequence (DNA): TGTGCCAGCAGTTTACAGGGGACCAATTCACCCCTCCACTTT.